This TCR beta chain was sequenced in a study of blood T cell repertoires in COVID-19. Overall study context: Nucleic acid was either cDNA or gDNA, and it came from T cells, B-cell-depleted T cells, or PBMCs.

Data came from immunoSEQ multiplex PCR; TCRdb stores just in-frame clones and leaves some out. This sample yields about 300,000 clones, of which around 90% are seen a single time; around 1.2% belongs to the top ten. The sequence was collected from a man in his 70s with acute or convalescent COVID-19. The source material was peripheral blood.

CDR3 sequence: CASSHGGTELVEQFF. CDR3 sequence (DNA): TGTGCCAGCAGCCATGGGGGGACTGAACTAGTGGAGCAGTTCTTC. The V gene is TRBV4-2, the J gene TRBJ2-1; TRBD2 might be the D (6 bases). The CDR3 loop spans 15 amino acids. The germline V gene encodes CDR1 LGHNA and CDR2 YNFKEQ. V was clipped by 3 bases and J by 10 bases, with 19 bases between them.